This T cell receptor beta chain stems from a study of blood T cells in healthy people across ages. Germline-derived CDR1 and CDR2 are SGHTA and FQGNSA. Trimming removed 5 bases from V and 9 bases from J; junction bases left unmatched: 7. The length of the CDR3 is 14 residues. Through a sample-barcoded 5' primer and a J-beta primer mix, a second PCR was run for roughly 7 to 12 cycles. TCRdb re-called the 5' RACE reads through MiXCR, storing one row per CDR3 protein. The sample gives a few hundred thousand distinct CDR3 sequences, 50% to 60% of which show up once; 45% to 60% is in the top ten. The source material was blood. The TCR comes from a man aged 55 to 70 in good health. The chain couples TRBV7-2 to TRBJ2-1; 10 nucleotides agree with TRBD2. The CDR3 is CASSPLAGRGEQFF. In DNA form, the CDR3 reads TGTGCCAGCAGCCCACTAGCGGGACGCGGTGAGCAGTTCTTC.